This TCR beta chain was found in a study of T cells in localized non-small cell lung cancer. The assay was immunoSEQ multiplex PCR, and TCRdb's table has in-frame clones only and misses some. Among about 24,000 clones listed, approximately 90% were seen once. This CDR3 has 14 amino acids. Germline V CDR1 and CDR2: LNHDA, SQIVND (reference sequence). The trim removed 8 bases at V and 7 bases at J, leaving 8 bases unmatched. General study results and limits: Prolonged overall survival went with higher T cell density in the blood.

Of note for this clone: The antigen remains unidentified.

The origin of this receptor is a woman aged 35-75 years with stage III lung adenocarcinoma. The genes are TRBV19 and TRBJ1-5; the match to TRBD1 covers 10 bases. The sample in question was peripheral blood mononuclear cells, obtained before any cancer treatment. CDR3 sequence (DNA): TGTGCCAGTCACGACAGGGGGCTCTCCCAGCCCCAGCATTTT. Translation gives CASHDRGLSQPQHF.